This T cell receptor (beta chain) was obtained from a study of CD8+CD57+ T cells in acquired aplastic anemia. Study-wide context: The average for DNA from sorted CD4+ and CD8+ cells was about 2.9 ug. As sequenced from healthy donors, CD4+ cells averaged about 11 million reads.

TCR beta VDJ and CDR3 profiling used genomic DNA as template. TCRdb processed the reads anew with MiXCR; each CDR3 protein has one entry. The profile covers fewer than 200,000 distinct CDR3 sequences, with 55% to 70% appearing a single time and roughly 42% taken by the ten largest. Worth noting for this clonotype: What it recognizes is unknown.

General study findings and limits: Sharing between patients and controls was observed for twenty-nine CD8+ CDR3 sequences. Patients did not significantly differ from controls in CD8+ Simpson's diversity.

Sequenced sample: sorted CD4+, CD8+, or CD8+CD57+ T cells (not recorded which) from PBMCs. The sequence was collected from a human donor in good health.

The CDR3: CATSERKGIDEQFF. As DNA, the CDR3 is TGTGCCACCAGTGAGCGGAAGGGGATAGATGAGCAGTTCTTC. The chain carries TRBV24-1 and TRBJ2-1; D might be TRBD1 (5 bases). Germline lookup yields CDR1 KGHDR and CDR2 SFDVKD. V dropped 4 bases and J dropped 8 bases, with 14 bases sitting between them. The CDR3 totals 14 residues.